The rows below give T cell receptor beta chains drawn from one sample of a study of PD-L1 blockade in urothelial cancer. Repertoires were generated with immunoSEQ multiplex PCR, while TCRdb's copy carries only in-frame clones and drops some. Found here are 80,000 to 90,000 clones, more than 75% of them singletons; the top ten hold under 15%. Material: PBMCs, obtained around atezolizumab (anti-PD-L1) treatment. The source is a man aged 55 to 70 with urothelial cancer. The CDR3 runs from the conserved cysteine through the conserved F or W. D genes are given only for firm matches. Part of the rows lack a size; the others show once, few, many or a class for expanded clones.

d_gene: NA
abundance: NA
v_gene: TRBV28
j_gene: TRBJ1-1
CDR3nt: TGTGCCAGCAGTTTCCCCAATTGGAGGTTTCCACTGAACACTGAAGCTTTCTTT
CDR3aa: CASSFPNWRFPLNTEAFF

d_gene: TRBD1
abundance: once
v_gene: TRBV15
j_gene: TRBJ2-3
CDR3nt: TGTGCCACCAGCCCAAGCCGGGACAGGGTCACAGATACGCAGTATTTT
CDR3aa: CATSPSRDRVTDTQYF

d_gene: NA
abundance: NA
v_gene: TRBV27
j_gene: TRBJ2-7
CDR3nt: TGTGCCAGCAGTTTAAAACGGGAAACCTACGAGCAGTACTTC
CDR3aa: CASSLKRETYEQYF

d_gene: TRBD1
abundance: NA
v_gene: TRBV7-9
j_gene: TRBJ1-1
CDR3nt: TGTGCCAGCAGCTTAACCCCCGGGACAGACTTGAACACTGAAGCTTTCTTT
CDR3aa: CASSLTPGTDLNTEAFF

d_gene: NA
abundance: once
v_gene: TRBV11-2
j_gene: TRBJ2-5
CDR3nt: TGTGCCAGCAGACCCGCTCCGCCGAGGGAGACCCAGTACTTC
CDR3aa: CASRPAPPRETQYF

d_gene: NA
abundance: NA
v_gene: TRBV7-3
j_gene: TRBJ2-1
CDR3nt: TGTGCCAGCAGCCCACGCAGGGCCTATGAGCAGTTCTTC
CDR3aa: CASSPRRAYEQFF

d_gene: TRBD1
abundance: NA
v_gene: TRBV7-7
j_gene: TRBJ2-7
CDR3nt: TGTGCTAGCAGCCCCGGGACAGAGTACGAGCAGTACTTC
CDR3aa: CASSPGTEYEQYF

d_gene: NA
abundance: NA
v_gene: TRBV19
j_gene: TRBJ2-1
CDR3nt: TGTGCCAGTCGAACCAGGGGGGAATACAATGAGCAGTTCTTC
CDR3aa: CASRTRGEYNEQFF

d_gene: TRBD1
abundance: few
v_gene: TRBV7-7
j_gene: TRBJ1-3
CDR3nt: TGTGCTAGCAGCCCCGACAGGGCTGGAAACACCATATATTTT
CDR3aa: CASSPDRAGNTIYF

d_gene: NA
abundance: few
v_gene: TRBV6-6
j_gene: TRBJ2-3
CDR3nt: TGTGCCAGCAGTTACTCGGGAGCGGGTCCGGGGACGCAGTATTTT
CDR3aa: CASSYSGAGPGTQYF

d_gene: TRBD1
abundance: NA
v_gene: TRBV4-2
j_gene: TRBJ1-1
CDR3nt: TGTGCCAGCAGCCGGGGACAGGCCGGCTCAGGCACTGAAGCTTTCTTT
CDR3aa: CASSRGQAGSGTEAFF

d_gene: NA
abundance: NA
v_gene: TRBV4-3
j_gene: TRBJ1-4
CDR3nt: TGCGCCAGCAGCCAAGATCGGGGGGAGGTGCTGGGAAAACTGTTTTTT
CDR3aa: CASSQDRGEVLGKLFF

d_gene: TRBD1
abundance: NA
v_gene: TRBV18
j_gene: TRBJ2-1
CDR3nt: TGTGCCAGCTCCCCGGGGACAGGGGGCGGCAATGAGCAGTTCTTC
CDR3aa: CASSPGTGGGNEQFF

d_gene: NA
abundance: once
v_gene: TRBV7-9
j_gene: TRBJ2-1
CDR3nt: TGTGCCAGCAGCTCTCCGAGGGTGGGGGACAAGCTTTATGAGCAGTTCTTC
CDR3aa: CASSSPRVGDKLYEQFF